These T cell receptor beta chains were read from a single sample in a study of blood T cell repertoires in COVID-19. Assay used: immunoSEQ multiplex PCR; TCRdb lists only in-frame clones, some missing. The sample lists about 330,000 clones; 70% to 90% were seen once. The sample comprised PBMCs or T cells enriched from blood (not recorded which). The receptors derive from a woman in her late teens or twenties who had recovered from COVID-19. Both conserved end residues are trimmed from each CDR3. Expanded clones are given a class, and other clones once, few, many or no size at all.

v_call clone_size cdr3_aa
TRBV6-5 - ASIEGIGNQPQH
TRBV2 - ASSEPVKPQH
TRBV5-1 once ASSLAVPRTFKNTGELF
TRBV30 once AWNPSAASTDTQY
TRBV15 - ATSRDKTLTGGQPQH
TRBV6-1 - ASSDGLAGEQY
TRBV7-2 - ASSLQSGSYNEQF
TRBV30 - AWSRQGGTEAF
TRBV27 once ASSSPGQGLSPLH
TRBV5-1 - ASRSQGAINYGYT
TRBV2 - ASREIGTGGSPLH
TRBV6-5 once ASRATGANQPQH
TRBV28 once ASSFIGESGNTIY
TRBV30 - AWSVNYGELF
TRBV3-1/TRBV3-2 - ASSERGQGPEAF
TRBV11-2 - ASSLGQGGEQY
TRBV24-1 - ATSDPGDRGHEQY